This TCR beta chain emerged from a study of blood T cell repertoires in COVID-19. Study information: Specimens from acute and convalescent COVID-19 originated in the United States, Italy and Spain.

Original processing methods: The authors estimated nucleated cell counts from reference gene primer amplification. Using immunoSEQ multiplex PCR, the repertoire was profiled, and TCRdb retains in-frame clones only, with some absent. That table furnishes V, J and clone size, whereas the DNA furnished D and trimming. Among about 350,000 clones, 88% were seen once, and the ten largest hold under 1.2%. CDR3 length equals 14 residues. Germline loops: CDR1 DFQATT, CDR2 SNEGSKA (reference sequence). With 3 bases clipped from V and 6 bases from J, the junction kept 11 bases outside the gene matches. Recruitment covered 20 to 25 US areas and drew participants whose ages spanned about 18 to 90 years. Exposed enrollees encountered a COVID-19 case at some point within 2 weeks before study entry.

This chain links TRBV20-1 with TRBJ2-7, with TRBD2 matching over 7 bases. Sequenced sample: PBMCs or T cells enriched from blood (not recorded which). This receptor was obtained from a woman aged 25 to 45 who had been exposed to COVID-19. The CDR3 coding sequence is TGCAGTGCTAGTTGGGGGGGGTTCATTTCCGAGCAGTACTTC. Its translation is CSASWGGFISEQYF.